The rows below give T cell receptor beta chains drawn from one sample of a study of beta chain features in type 1 diabetes. Using immunoSEQ multiplex PCR, the repertoire was profiled, and TCRdb retains in-frame clones only, with some absent. Here the sample spans approximately 5,800 clones, under 85% being singletons. What was sequenced was Tregs from blood. The source is a young man in good health. Both conserved end residues are part of each CDR3.

TRBV5-1	CASFFRRASGGEGEQFF
TRBV5-1	CASSRDRGKNEQFF
TRBV2	CASRVAQASYNEQFF
TRBV28	CASRLTNYGYTF
TRBV19	CASSKGQGNYGYTF
TRBV7-9	CASSQTSEQYF
TRBV27	CASSPRGVDYGYTF
TRBV13	CASSLGLERSTDTQYF
TRBV6-6	CASSPGYSEQYF
TRBV29-1	CSWGVYNEQFF
TRBV7-3	CASSSGNIQYF
TRBV10-3	CAISAGTEETQYF
TRBV7-9	CASSLRRFYEQYF
TRBV10-3	CAISESSGGYEQYF
TRBV19	CASTSERRGSGDTQYF
TRBV5-1	CASSYGQGSGNTIYF
TRBV5-5	CASSLGESWDYGYTF
TRBV9	CASSVGDRASPLHF
TRBV7-5	CARSMTGSGNTIYF
TRBV18	CASSPSGGRTDTQYF
TRBV5-1	CASSLEGARGYTF